This T cell receptor (beta chain) was profiled in a study of T-cell reconstitution after alpha-beta-depleted transplantation in children. Whole-study results and caveats: For some patients, TCRbeta diversity was high at day 60 because of recipient T cells and thymic progenitors that survived. Newly generated T cells supplied most T-cell counts and diversity one year post-transplant. Where alpha-beta T cells came from about two months after transplant was reportedly several hundred expanded graft clones.

This clonotype was counted a few times. What it binds is not known. Unique molecular identifiers tagged the TCRbeta library. MiXCR, applied by TCRdb to the PCR reads, yields one record per CDR3 protein. The sample has about 540,000 distinct CDR3 sequences; over 20% are singletons. The receptor was isolated from a boy less than two years old with Wiskott-Aldrich syndrome, due to receive a stem cell transplant. The sequencing used PBMCs, collected before TCRalphabeta/CD19-depleted stem cell transplant.

CDR3 nucleotide sequence: TGTGCCAGTAGTATCTGGGGGCGCTTGGACATTCAGTACTTC. Translated, it gives CASSIWGRLDIQYF. The chain uses TRBV19 and TRBJ2-4; TRBD1 might be the D (6 bases). Germline assignment: CDR1 LNHDA and CDR2 SQIVND (reference sequence). V lost 3 bases and J lost 8, with 14 bases in between. The CDR3 loop spans 14 amino acids.